The clone carrying this T cell receptor (beta chain) was recorded many times. What it recognizes is unknown. This record comes from a study of regulatory T cells in long-lasting Graves disease. About the research overall: Over 5 years of antithyroid drugs with positive TSH receptor antibodies was taken to mean persistent Graves' disease.

Study-level findings and limits: Possibly, too few samples lowered accuracy. Under persistent disease, TRBV28, TRBJ1-2 and TRBJ2-5 were used preferentially.

Documented time point: persistent/refractory GD, antithyroid drugs over 5 years with positive TRAb. Generation of the TCR library employed RNA extracted from PBMCs. TCR beta libraries were built with iRepertoire HTBI primers and Arm-PCR of CDR3 regions. MiXCR was run by TCRdb on the multiplex PCR reads, yielding one entry per CDR3 protein. The sample lists about 430,000 distinct CDR3 sequences, roughly a fifth occurring once. The V gene's germline CDR1 is SNHLY and CDR2 FYNNEI. This CDR3 is built from 13 residues. The ends lost 6 bases at V and 2 bases at J; junction bases unmatched: 1. Source: peripheral blood mononuclear cells (PBMCs), taken when the disease was refractory, from a patient treated with antithyroid drugs. The chain combines TRBV2 with TRBJ1-2, with 9 bases fitting TRBD1. The clonotype comes from a female donor with Graves disease. The CDR3 region is CASSGTGNYGYTF. As DNA, the CDR3 is TGTGCCAGCAGCGGGACAGGGAACTATGGCTACACCTTC.